Given below is one T cell receptor beta chain in context. Its target antigen remains unknown. No much larger clone is present one base from it, and per-base qualities are unavailable. Reading from cysteine to phenylalanine, the CDR3 counts 16 amino acids. Just the 48-base CDR3 DNA is kept, in frame starting at base 1. Here V drops 5 bases and J drops 2 bases, and the junction holds 7 bases not matched to any gene. From a lookup of the germline V gene, CDR1 and CDR2 are SGHAT and FQNNGV. The entry originates in a study of blood T cells in healthy people across ages (dated by TCRdb to the mid-2010s). Regarding the research as a whole: In model experiments, template switching captured about one uniquely barcoded TCR beta cDNA molecule for every two T cells. Using the same blood draw, the study looked at two additional independent replicas of 1 million unique cDNA reads for two donors, one aged 18 to 30 and the other aged 80 or older. Using deep sequencing normalized with unique cDNA molecular identifiers, the study measured how TCR beta repertoire diversity changes with age. The donors were split into four age groups: young (average roughly 15 years), middle-aged (39), aged (approximately 60) and long-lived (roughly 86). Donors of different ages were randomly distributed across sequencing lanes to avoid experimental bias. The study at large found these results: Observed TCR beta diversity per million T cells fell roughly linearly with age, and a significant reduction was already apparent by age around 36. The CMV infection status of donors was not known, potentially confounding age-related changes in expanded clonotypes. A strong correlation was found between observed TCR beta diversity and the percentage of naive T cells measured by flow cytometry. Compared with the aged group, more naive CD4+ T cells, fewer expanded clones and increased TCR diversity were shown by the long-lived group, suggesting age selection. Estimates of total diversity based on one million sequenced T cells were regarded as lower bounds and as underestimates. Bulk unsorted PBMC profiling prevented conclusive comparison of naive and antigen-experienced compartments.

The donors were roughly 40 Caucasian individuals from Russia, aged roughly 6 to 100 years, who were systemically healthy. Each donor gave about 9.7 milliliters of peripheral blood, drawn into EDTA-treated Vacutainer tubes. Ficoll-Paque density-gradient centrifugation was used to isolate PBMCs, with at least 6 million per sample. Total RNA was extracted from PBMCs with Trizol reagent, with at least 6 micrograms obtained per sample. For every donor, an aliquot of PBMCs went through flow cytometry to measure the percentages of naive CD45RAhigh/CD27high T cells. The receptor library was made with 5' RACE. Data came from an Illumina HiSeq 2500. A second PCR of about 7 to 12 cycles was run with a J-beta primer mix and a sample-barcoded 5' primer. A template-switch 5' adaptor carrying 12 random nucleotides introduced a unique molecular identifier onto each TCR beta cDNA molecule. At least 3 million CDR3-containing paired-end reads were obtained from each sample. First-strand cDNA was synthesized from all RNA with the Mint cDNA synthesis kit, primed by a TRBC-specific oligonucleotide. After uracil-DNA glycosylase treatment, a first 18-cycle PCR used universal primers M1SS and BC2_uni_R on all cDNA. As for how the authors treated the data: For normalization, 1 million high-quality reads were randomly selected from each sample, with every read carrying a distinct molecular identifier. Reads sharing molecular identifiers were discarded rather than binned into consensus sequences. MiTCR, set to a Q25 quality threshold and the strictest error-elimination algorithm, was used for CDR3 identification, clonotype clustering and error correction. A nonparametric unseen species model using Euler transformation provided a lower-bound estimate of total TCR beta diversity. In-frame beta chains were kept once TCRdb had trimmed the public reads at Q25 with fastp and called clones with MiXCR. Rows are unified per CDR3 protein, each entry keeping the most common DNA and genes. TCRdb assigned the V and J calls; the authors' analysis was not used. Here the sample has some 920,000 distinct CDR3 sequences; around 54% occur a single time. The top ten constitute about 21% of the sample.

This clonotype originated in a woman aged 55-75 years in good health. The chain couples TRBV11-2 to TRBJ2-3, with 10 bases aligning to TRBD2. The sequencing input was blood. The DNA is as follows: TGTGCCAGCAGCCCTGCTAGCGGGAGACACACAGATACGCAGTATTTT. The resulting protein is CASSPASGRHTDTQYF.